The clone carrying this T cell receptor beta chain was picked up a small number of times. Its target is not known. This sample was taken from a study of T-cell memory formation after mild COVID-19. Study at large: TCR clusters mostly belonged to single donors. Study findings and constraints: Certain responding clones were present in pre-infection memory, suggesting participation of cross-reactive memory. Clones contracting across day 15 to 85 had a balanced CD4/CD8 profile; later expanding clones leaned CD4+.

TCR alpha and TCR beta cDNA libraries carrying sample barcodes and UMIs were produced by 5'RACE using constant-segment primers. TCRdb re-called the 5' RACE reads through MiXCR, storing one row per CDR3 protein. Of 290,000 or so distinct CDR3 sequences listed, 15% to 20% were seen once; the top ten hold 20% to 25%. The CDR3 has 17 residues. V lost 3 bases, J lost 2 bases, and 7 bases stayed unmatched. From germline, CDR1 is SGHTA and CDR2 FQGNSA. Sequencing was done on a sample of PBMCs or a T cell subset sorted from them (not recorded which). This TCR was sampled from a man younger than 30 who had mild COVID-19 (a few samples of this study predate the infection). Cell type and time point are not known. The chain carries TRBV7-2 and TRBJ2-2, with 9 bases lining up with TRBD1. The CDR3 sequence is CASSLVGTGFNTGELFF. Here the CDR3 DNA reads TGTGCCAGCAGCTTGGTTGGGACAGGGTTCAACACCGGGGAGCTGTTTTTT.